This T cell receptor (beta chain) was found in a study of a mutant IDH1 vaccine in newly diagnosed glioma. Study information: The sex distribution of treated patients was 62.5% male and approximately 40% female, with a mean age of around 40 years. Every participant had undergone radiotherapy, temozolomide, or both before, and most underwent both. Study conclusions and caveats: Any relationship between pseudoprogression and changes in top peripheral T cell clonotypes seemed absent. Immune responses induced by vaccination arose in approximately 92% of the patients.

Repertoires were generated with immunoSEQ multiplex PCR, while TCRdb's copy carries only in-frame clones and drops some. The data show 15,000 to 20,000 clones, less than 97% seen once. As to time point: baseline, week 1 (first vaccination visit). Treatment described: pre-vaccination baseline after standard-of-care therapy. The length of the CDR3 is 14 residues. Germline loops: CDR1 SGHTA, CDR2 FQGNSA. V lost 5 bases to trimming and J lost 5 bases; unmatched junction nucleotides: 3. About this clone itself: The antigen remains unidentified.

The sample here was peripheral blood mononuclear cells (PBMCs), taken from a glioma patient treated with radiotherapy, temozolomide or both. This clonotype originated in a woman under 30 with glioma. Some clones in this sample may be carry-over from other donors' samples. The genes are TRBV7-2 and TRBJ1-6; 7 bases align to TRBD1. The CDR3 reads CASSHGQDNSPLHF. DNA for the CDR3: TGTGCCAGCAGCCATGGACAGGATAATTCACCCCTCCACTTT.